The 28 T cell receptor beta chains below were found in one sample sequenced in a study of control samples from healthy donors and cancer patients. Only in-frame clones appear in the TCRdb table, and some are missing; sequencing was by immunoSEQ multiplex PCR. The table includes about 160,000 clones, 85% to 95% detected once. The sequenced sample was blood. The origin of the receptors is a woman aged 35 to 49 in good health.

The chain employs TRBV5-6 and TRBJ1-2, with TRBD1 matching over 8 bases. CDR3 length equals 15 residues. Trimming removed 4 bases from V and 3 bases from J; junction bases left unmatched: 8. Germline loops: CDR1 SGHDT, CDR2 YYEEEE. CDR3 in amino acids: CASSRGTGADYGYTF. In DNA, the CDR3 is TGTGCCAGCAGCAGGGGGACAGGTGCGGACTATGGCTACACCTTC. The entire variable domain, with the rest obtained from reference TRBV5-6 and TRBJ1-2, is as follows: DAGVTQSPTHLIKTRGQQVTLRCSPKSGHDTVSWYQQALGQGPQFIFQYYEEEERQRGNFPDRFSGHQFPNYSSELNVNALLLGDSALYLCASSRGTGADYGYTFGSGTRLTVV.

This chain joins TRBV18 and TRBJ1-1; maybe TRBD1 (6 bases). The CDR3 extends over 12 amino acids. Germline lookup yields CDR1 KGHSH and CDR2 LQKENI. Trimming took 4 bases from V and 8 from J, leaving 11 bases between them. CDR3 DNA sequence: TGTGCCAGCTCACAGACAGGCTCGGAAGCTTTCTTT. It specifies CASSQTGSEAFF.

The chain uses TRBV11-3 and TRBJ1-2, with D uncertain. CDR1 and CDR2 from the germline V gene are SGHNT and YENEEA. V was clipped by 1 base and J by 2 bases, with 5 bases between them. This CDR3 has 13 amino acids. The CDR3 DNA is TGTGCCAGCAGCTTAGCGGGGAACTATGGCTACACCTTC. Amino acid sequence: CASSLAGNYGYTF.

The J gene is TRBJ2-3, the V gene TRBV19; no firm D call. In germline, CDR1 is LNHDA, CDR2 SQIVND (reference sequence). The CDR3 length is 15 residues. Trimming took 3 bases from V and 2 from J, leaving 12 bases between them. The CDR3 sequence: CASSIGQVLTDTQYF. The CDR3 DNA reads TGTGCCAGTAGTATCGGTCAGGTTCTCACAGATACGCAGTATTTT.

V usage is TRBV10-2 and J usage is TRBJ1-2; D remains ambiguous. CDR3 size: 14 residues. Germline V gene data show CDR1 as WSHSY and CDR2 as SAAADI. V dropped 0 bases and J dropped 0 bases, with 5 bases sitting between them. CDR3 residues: CASSESVPNYGYTF. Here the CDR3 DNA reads TGCGCCAGCAGTGAGTCGGTTCCTAACTATGGCTACACCTTC.

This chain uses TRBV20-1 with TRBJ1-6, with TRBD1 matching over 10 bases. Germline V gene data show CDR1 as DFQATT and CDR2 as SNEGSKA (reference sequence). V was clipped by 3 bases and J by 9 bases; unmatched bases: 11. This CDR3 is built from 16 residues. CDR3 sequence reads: CSASVGTGVRSSPLHF. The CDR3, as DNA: TGCAGTGCTAGTGTCGGGACAGGGGTGCGTAGTTCACCCCTCCACTTT.

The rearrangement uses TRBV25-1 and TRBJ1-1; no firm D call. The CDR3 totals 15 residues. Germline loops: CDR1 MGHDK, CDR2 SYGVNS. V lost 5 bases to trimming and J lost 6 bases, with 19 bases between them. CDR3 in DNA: TGTGCCAGCAGTCCAAGAGGCAAGGCATCCCCTGAAGCTTTCTTT. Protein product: CASSPRGKASPEAFF.

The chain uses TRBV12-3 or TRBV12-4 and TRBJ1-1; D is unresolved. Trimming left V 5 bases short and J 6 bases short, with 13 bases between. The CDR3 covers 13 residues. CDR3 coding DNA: TGTGCCAGCAGTCTCGCCCCGGGAGCTGAAGCTTTCTTT. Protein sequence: CASSLAPGAEAFF.

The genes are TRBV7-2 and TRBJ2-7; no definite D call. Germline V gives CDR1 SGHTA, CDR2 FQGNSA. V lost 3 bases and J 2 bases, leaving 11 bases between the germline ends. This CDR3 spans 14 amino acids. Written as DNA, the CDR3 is TGTGCCAGCAGCTTGCATCGCGGCACCTACGAGCAGTACTTC. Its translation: CASSLHRGTYEQYF.

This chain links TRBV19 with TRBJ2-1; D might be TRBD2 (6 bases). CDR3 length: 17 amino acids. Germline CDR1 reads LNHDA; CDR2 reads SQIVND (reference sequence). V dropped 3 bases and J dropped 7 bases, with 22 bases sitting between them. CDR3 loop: CASSIRRRDPPGNEQFF. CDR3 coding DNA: TGTGCCAGTAGTATTAGACGGCGGGATCCCCCGGGGAATGAGCAGTTCTTC.

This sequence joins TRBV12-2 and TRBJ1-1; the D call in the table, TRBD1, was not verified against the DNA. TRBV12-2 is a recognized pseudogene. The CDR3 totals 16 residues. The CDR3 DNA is TGTGCAAGTCGCTTTCCCCATGGCAGGGTATGGACTGAAGCTTTCTTT. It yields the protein CASRFPHGRVWTEAFF.

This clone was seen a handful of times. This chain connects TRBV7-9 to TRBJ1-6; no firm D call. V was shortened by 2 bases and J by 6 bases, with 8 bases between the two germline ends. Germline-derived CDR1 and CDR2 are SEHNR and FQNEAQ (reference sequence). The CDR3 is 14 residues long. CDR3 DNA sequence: TGTGCCAGCAGCTTAACACAACCTAATTCACCCCTCCACTTT. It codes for CASSLTQPNSPLHF.

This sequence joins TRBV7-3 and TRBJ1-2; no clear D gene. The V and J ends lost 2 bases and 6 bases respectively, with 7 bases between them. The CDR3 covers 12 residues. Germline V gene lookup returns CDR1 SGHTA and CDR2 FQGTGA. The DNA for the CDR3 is TGTGCCAGCAGCTTAGAAAGGAATGGCTACACCTTC. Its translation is CASSLERNGYTF.

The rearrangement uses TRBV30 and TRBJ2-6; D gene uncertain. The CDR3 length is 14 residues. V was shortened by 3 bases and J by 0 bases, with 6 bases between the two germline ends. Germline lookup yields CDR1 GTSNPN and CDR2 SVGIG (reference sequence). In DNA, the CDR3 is TGTGCCTGGAGCCCGGGCTCTGGGGCCAACGTCCTGACTTTC. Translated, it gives CAWSPGSGANVLTF.

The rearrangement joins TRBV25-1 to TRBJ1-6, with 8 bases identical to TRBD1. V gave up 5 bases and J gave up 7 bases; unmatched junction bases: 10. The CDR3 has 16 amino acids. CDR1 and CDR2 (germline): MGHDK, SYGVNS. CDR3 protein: CASSKIQGGINSPLHF. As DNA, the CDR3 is TGTGCCAGCAGTAAGATACAGGGGGGCATAAATTCACCCCTCCACTTT.

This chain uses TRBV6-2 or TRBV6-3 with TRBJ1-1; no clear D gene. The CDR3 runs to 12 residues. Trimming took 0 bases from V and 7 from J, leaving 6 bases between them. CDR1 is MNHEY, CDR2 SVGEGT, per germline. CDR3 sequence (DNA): TGTGCCAGCAGTTACTCTTGGGGTGAAGCTTTCTTT. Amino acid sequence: CASSYSWGEAFF.

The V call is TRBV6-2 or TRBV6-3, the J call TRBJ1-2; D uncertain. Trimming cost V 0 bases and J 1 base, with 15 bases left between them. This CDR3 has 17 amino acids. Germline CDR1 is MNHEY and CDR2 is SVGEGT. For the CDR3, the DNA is TGTGCCAGCAGTTACTCGAGGTCGGCAGGCATTAACTATGGCTACACCTTC. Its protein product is CASSYSRSAGINYGYTF.

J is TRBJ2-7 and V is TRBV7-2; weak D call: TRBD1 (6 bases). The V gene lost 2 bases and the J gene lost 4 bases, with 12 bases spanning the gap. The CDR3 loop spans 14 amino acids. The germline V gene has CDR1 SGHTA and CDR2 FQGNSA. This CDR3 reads CASSLFAGAYEQYF. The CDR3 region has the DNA TGTGCCAGCAGCTTATTTGCAGGGGCTTACGAGCAGTACTTC.

The CDR3 protein is CATGENSFGSYEQYF. The CDR3 DNA reads as TGTGCCACAGGGGAGAACAGTTTCGGATCCTACGAGCAGTACTTC. The rearrangement uses TRBV19 and TRBJ2-7, with TRBD1 as a possible D gene (6 bases). V lost 10 bases and J lost 1, with 20 bases in between. This CDR3 region has 15 residues. CDR1 LNHDA and CDR2 SQIVND come from the germline V gene (reference sequence).

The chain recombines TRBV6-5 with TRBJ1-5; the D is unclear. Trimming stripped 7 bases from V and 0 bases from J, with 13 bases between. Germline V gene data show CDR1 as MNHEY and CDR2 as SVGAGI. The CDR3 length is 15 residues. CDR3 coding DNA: TGTGCCAGCAAGGGAACAATATATAGCAATCAGCCCCAGCATTTT. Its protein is CASKGTIYSNQPQHF.

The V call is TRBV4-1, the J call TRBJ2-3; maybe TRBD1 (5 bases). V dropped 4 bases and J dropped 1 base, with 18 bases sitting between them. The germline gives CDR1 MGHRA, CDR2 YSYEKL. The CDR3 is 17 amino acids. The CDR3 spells CASSPNRGFAGTDTQYF. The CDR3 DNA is TGCGCCAGCAGCCCTAATAGGGGCTTTGCTGGCACAGATACGCAGTATTTT.

The CDR3 DNA is TGCAGCGTTGAAGAAGGAGCGGAAAGCACAGATACGCAGTATTTT. Translation: CSVEEGAESTDTQYF. The rearrangement joins TRBV29-1 to TRBJ2-3; TRBD2 might be the D (5 bases). Germline CDR1 and CDR2: SQVTM and ANQGSEA. The V gene lost 0 bases and the J gene lost 0 bases, with 10 bases spanning the gap. The length of the CDR3 is 15 residues.

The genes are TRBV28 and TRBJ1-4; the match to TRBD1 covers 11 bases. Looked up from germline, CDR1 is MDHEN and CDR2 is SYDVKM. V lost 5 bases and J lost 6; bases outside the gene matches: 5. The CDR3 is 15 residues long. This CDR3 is CASSTWTGGHEKLFF. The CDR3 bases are TGTGCCAGCAGTACCTGGACAGGGGGCCATGAAAAACTGTTTTTT.

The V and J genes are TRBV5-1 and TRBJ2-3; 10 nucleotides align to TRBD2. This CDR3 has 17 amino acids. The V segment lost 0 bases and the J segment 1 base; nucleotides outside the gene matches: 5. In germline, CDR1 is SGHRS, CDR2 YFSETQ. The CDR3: CASSLVPSGRGTDTQYF. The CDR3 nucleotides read TGCGCCAGCAGCTTGGTTCCTAGCGGGAGAGGCACAGATACGCAGTATTTT.

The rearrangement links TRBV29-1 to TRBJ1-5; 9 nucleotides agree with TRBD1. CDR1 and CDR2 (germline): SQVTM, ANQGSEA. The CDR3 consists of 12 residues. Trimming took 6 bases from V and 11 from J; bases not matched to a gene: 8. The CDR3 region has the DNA TGCAGCGTCCGGGACAGGGTGGGCACCCAGCATTTT. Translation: CSVRDRVGTQHF.

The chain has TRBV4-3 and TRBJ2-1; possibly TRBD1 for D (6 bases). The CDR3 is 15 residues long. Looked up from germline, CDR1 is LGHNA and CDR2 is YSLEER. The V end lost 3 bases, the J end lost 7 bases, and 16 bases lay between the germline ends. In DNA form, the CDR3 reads TGCGCCAGCAGCCATCTTTGGGGACACCTTAATGAGCAGTTCTTC. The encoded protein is CASSHLWGHLNEQFF.

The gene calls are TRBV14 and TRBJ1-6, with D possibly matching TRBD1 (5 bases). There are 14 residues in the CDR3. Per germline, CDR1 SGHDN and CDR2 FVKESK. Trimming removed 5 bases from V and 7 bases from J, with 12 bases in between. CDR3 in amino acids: CASSVGRENSPLHF. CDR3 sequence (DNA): TGTGCCAGCAGCGTGGGCAGGGAAAATTCACCCCTCCACTTT.

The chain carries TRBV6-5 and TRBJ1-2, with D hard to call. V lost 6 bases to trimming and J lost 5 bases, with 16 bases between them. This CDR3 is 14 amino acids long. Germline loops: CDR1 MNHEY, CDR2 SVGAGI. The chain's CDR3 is CASSPSAAFYGYTF. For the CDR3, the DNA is TGTGCCAGCAGCCCCTCGGCAGCTTTTTATGGCTACACCTTC.